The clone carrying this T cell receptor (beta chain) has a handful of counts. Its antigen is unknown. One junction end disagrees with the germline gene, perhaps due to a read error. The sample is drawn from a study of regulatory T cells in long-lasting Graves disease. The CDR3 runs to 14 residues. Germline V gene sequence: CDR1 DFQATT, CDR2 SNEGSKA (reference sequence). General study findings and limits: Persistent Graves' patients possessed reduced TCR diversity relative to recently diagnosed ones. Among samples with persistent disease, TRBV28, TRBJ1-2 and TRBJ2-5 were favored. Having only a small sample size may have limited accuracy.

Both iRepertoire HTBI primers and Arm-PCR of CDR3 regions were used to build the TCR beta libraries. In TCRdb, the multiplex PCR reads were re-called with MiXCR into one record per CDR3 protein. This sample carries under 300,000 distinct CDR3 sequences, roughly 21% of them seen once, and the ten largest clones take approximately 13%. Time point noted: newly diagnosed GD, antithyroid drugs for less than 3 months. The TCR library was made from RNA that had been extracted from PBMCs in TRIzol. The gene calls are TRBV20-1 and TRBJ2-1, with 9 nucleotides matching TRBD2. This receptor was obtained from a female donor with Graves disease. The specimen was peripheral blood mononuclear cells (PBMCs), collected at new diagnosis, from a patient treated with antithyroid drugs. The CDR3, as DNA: TGCAGTGCTTTAGCGGGGGAGACAGGCAATGAGCGGTTCTTC. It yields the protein CSALAGETGNERFF.